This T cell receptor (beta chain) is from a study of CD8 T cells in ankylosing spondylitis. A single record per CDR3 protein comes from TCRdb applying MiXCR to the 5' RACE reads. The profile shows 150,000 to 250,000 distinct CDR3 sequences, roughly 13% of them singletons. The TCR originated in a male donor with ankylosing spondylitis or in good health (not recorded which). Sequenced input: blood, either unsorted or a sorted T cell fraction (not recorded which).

CDR3 loop: CASSPSYPDEQYF. In DNA, the CDR3 is TGTGCCAGCAGCCCATCTTATCCGGACGAGCAGTACTTC. The J gene is TRBJ2-7, the V gene TRBV27; unclear D gene. Trimming left V 6 bases short and J 5 bases short, with 14 bases between. The germline gives CDR1 MNHEY, CDR2 SMNVEV (reference sequence). The CDR3 totals 13 residues.